This entry lists 23 T cell receptor beta chains sequenced from one sample in a study of molecular identifiers for immune sequencing clone quantification. One entry per CDR3 protein, called by TCRdb with MiXCR from the PCR reads. The sample carries 80,000 to 130,000 distinct CDR3 sequences, 36% recorded once. The sample comprised naive CD8+ T cells from blood, with Jurkat cell RNA spiked in. Indicated subset: FACS-sorted CD8+CD4-CCR7+CD45RA+ naive T cells. These receptors came from a human donor in good health. Some libraries in this study had Jurkat cell RNA spiked in.

The genes are TRBV20-1 and TRBJ2-5; D gene uncertain. This CDR3 contains 13 residues. Germline V gene lookup returns CDR1 DFQATT and CDR2 SNEGSKA (reference sequence). The ends were cut back, 5 bases at V and 0 bases at J, with 10 bases in the middle. For the CDR3, the DNA is TGCAGTGCTGATATAACGTACCAAGAGACCCAGTACTTC. It is translated as CSADITYQETQYF.

For this clonotype: A read error is possible here, since a much larger clone lies one base away. The conserved phenylalanine or tryptophan is not found at the CDR3 terminus, so this likely reflects a read error. The gene calls are TRBV7-2 and TRBJ2-5; D ambiguous. The V and J ends lost 1 base and 5 bases respectively, with 8 bases between them. CDR1 SGHTA and CDR2 FQGNSA come from the germline V gene. There are 13 residues in the CDR3. CDR3 bases: TGTGCCAGCAGCTTAGTGACAATTGAGACCCAGTACATC. Encoded protein: CASSLVTIETQYI.

This clonotype was recorded many times. This chain links TRBV7-9 with TRBJ2-3; no clear D. The CDR3 runs 14 residues. Germline lookup yields CDR1 SEHNR and CDR2 FQNEAQ (reference sequence). The ends were cut back, 3 bases at V and 3 bases at J, with 10 bases in the middle. The CDR3 reads CASSFWPITDTQYF. In DNA, the CDR3 is TGTGCCAGCAGCTTCTGGCCGATTACAGATACGCAGTATTTT.

This clonotype appeared a few times. The CDR3 loop reads CATSRSPPGTGEQFF. CDR3 nucleotides: TGTGCCACCAGCAGATCACCACCCGGGACAGGGGAGCAGTTCTTC. V and J are TRBV15 and TRBJ2-1, with TRBD1 matching 9 bases. V was clipped by 2 bases and J by 10 bases; unmatched bases: 9. The CDR3 runs to 15 residues. The germline gives CDR1 LNHNV, CDR2 YYDKDF (reference sequence). Combining the CDR3 with reference TRBV15 and TRBJ2-1 gives the whole variable domain DAMVIQNPRYQVTQFGKPVTLSCSQTLNHNVMYWYQQKSSQAPKLLFHYYDKDFNNEADTPDNFQSRRPNTSFCFLDIRSPGLGDTAMYLCATSRSPPGTGEQFFGPGTRLTVL.

This clonotype showed up just a few times. The chain employs TRBV7-8 and TRBJ2-5; D is unclear. The CDR3 spans 14 residues. CDR1 is SGHVS, CDR2 FQNEAQ, per germline. The V end was cut by 5 bases, the J end by 0 bases, with 10 bases between. The CDR3 DNA reads TGTGCCAGCAGCCCCTACATAAACCAAGAGACCCAGTACTTC. It translates to CASSPYINQETQYF.

The chain recombines TRBV6-1 with TRBJ2-3; D perhaps matches TRBD2 (5 bases). V lost 8 bases, J lost 4 bases, and 13 bases lay in between. Germline V gene lookup returns CDR1 MNHNS and CDR2 SASEGT. The CDR3 spans 13 residues. The CDR3 sequence: CASAGILADTQYF. DNA for the CDR3: TGTGCCAGCGCCGGGATCCTCGCAGATACGCAGTATTTT.

Points on this clonotype: A junction boundary mismatches the germline segment, possibly from a read error. V and J are TRBV7-8 and TRBJ2-7, with 7 bases fitting TRBD1. The CDR3 spans 16 residues. Germline V gene data show CDR1 as SGHVS and CDR2 as FQNEAQ. The CDR3 DNA reads as TGTGCCAGCAGCATAGCAGGGGGAAGGGTAGGAGACGAGCAGTACTTC. This encodes CASSIAGGRVGDEQYF.

This clonotype was picked up many times. The V and J genes are TRBV11-2 and TRBJ2-7; no reliable D call. The CDR3 totals 14 residues. Germline CDR1 SGHAT, CDR2 FQNNGV. Trimming pared 2 bases from V and 6 bases from J, leaving 14 bases between. This CDR3 reads CASSLIVEAAEQYF. The CDR3 nucleotides read TGTGCCAGCAGCTTAATCGTAGAGGCGGCCGAGCAGTACTTC. The complete variable domain, with remaining parts taken from reference TRBV11-2 and TRBJ2-7, reads EAGVAQSPRYKIIEKRQSVAFWCNPISGHATLYWYQQILGQGPKLLIQFQNNGVVDDSQLPKDRFSAERLKGVDSTLKIQPAKLEDSAVYLCASSLIVEAAEQYFGPGTRLTVT.

In this sample, this clonotype turned up a few times. The chain links TRBV9 to TRBJ2-3; maybe TRBD1 (6 bases). Trimming removed 5 bases from V and 0 bases from J, with 13 bases in between. The V gene's germline CDR1 is SGDLS and CDR2 YYNGEE. The CDR3 length is 15 residues. The CDR3, as DNA: TGTGCCAGCAGAGAACAGGGTCTGAGCACAGATACGCAGTATTTT. Its protein is CASREQGLSTDTQYF.

In its sample, this clonotype was seen many times. J is TRBJ2-3 and V is TRBV12-3 or TRBV12-4, with TRBD2 matching over 12 bases. J gave up 5 bases and V 5 bases, and 5 bases lay outside the gene matches. The CDR3 has 15 amino acids. As DNA, the CDR3 is TGTGCCAGCAGTCCTAGCGGGAGGGCCGGAGATACGCAGTATTTT. Protein: CASSPSGRAGDTQYF.

Regarding this clonotype: This may be a read error: a much more frequent sequence differs by one nucleotide. This sequence joins TRBV5-1 and TRBJ2-7; D not resolved. The CDR3 has 11 amino acids. The germline CDR1 and CDR2 sequences are SGHRS and YFSETQ. CDR3 protein: CASSLGDEQHF. CDR3 in DNA: TGCGCCAGCAGCTTGGGCGACGAGCAGCACTTC.

The J gene is TRBJ2-2, the V gene TRBV5-6; D could derive from TRBD1 or TRBD2 (5 bases each). Trimming stripped 3 bases from V and 6 bases from J, with 6 bases between. Germline V lookup: CDR1 SGHDT, CDR2 YYEEEE. The length of the CDR3 is 12 residues. The DNA for the CDR3 is TGTGCCAGCAGCTGGGGACCCGGGGAGCTGTTTTTT. Translating it yields CASSWGPGELFF.

The chain is built from TRBV12-3 or TRBV12-4 and TRBJ2-3; D unresolved. CDR3 length equals 12 residues. Deletions cut 5 bases from V and 5 bases from J, with 8 bases between. As DNA, the CDR3 is TGTGCCAGCAGTGACCGTTTAGATACGCAGTATTTT. This translates into CASSDRLDTQYF.

The rearrangement links TRBV2 to TRBJ2-1, with D tentatively TRBD1 or TRBD2 (6 bases each). In germline, CDR1 is SNHLY, CDR2 FYNNEI. The CDR3 contains 17 residues. V was pared by 5 bases and J by 8 bases, with 25 bases between. This CDR3 is CASSTPLIGGKGDEQFF. CDR3 nucleotides: TGTGCCAGCAGTACCCCCTTAATCGGCGGGAAGGGGGATGAGCAGTTCTTC.

Points on this clonotype: The germline gene is not matched at one end of the junction; a read error may be the cause. The chain couples TRBV2 to TRBJ2-7; no clear D. Germline CDR1 is SNHLY and CDR2 is FYNNEI. This CDR3 has 13 residues. Written as DNA, the CDR3 is TGTGCCAGCGGACGGCAGGCGTCCTACGGGCAGTACTTC. It specifies CASGRQASYGQYF.

As regards this clonotype: This sequence may be a read error, since a much larger clone differs from it by one base. The gene calls are TRBV6-6 and TRBJ1-2, with D hard to call. Trimming took 8 bases from V and 7 from J, leaving 17 bases between them. From germline, CDR1 is MNHNY and CDR2 SVGAGI (reference sequence). CDR3 length: 13 residues. This CDR3 is CASAHNEYFGYTF. The CDR3 DNA reads as TGTGCCAGCGCACATAACGAGTATTTTGGCTACACCTTC.

This clonotype has a count of ten or more. The CDR3 DNA sequence: TGTGCCAGCAGTTTGGGGCTCGAAGCTTTCTTT. Translated: CASSLGLEAFF. The rearrangement joins TRBV12-3 or TRBV12-4 to TRBJ1-1; D possibly corresponds to TRBD1 (5 bases). V gave up 3 bases and J gave up 8 bases, with 7 bases separating them. This CDR3 comprises 11 residues.

This clonotype was seen a handful of times. This chain connects TRBV27 to TRBJ2-1, with D possibly being TRBD1 or TRBD2 (5 bases each). Between the trimmed V and J ends, which lost 1 base and 2 bases, there was a span of 6 bases. This CDR3 region has 14 residues. Per germline, CDR1 MNHEY and CDR2 SMNVEV (reference sequence). The CDR3 loop reads CASSLLGAYNEQFF. CDR3 coding DNA: TGTGCCAGCAGTTTATTGGGGGCCTACAATGAGCAGTTCTTC.

This clonotype was found a few times. The V and J genes are TRBV28 and TRBJ2-7; tentatively, D is TRBD1 (5 bases). Germline V lookup: CDR1 MDHEN, CDR2 SYDVKM. The length of the CDR3 is 13 residues. The V end lost 4 bases, the J end lost 6 bases, and 13 bases lay between the germline ends. CDR3 protein: CASSYAQGSEQYF. The CDR3 nucleotides are TGTGCCAGCAGTTACGCCCAGGGTTCCGAGCAGTACTTC.

This chain joins TRBV7-2 and TRBJ2-1; D remains ambiguous. V shed 1 base and J shed 9 bases, with 10 bases lying between them. There are 13 residues in the CDR3. Germline values: CDR1 SGHTA, CDR2 FQGNSA. The CDR3 here is CASSLGRSTEQFF. The DNA of the CDR3 is TGTGCCAGCAGCTTAGGCAGGAGCACTGAGCAGTTCTTC.

As to this clonotype: This CDR3 fails to terminate in the conserved phenylalanine or tryptophan, so it likely reflects a read error. V and J are TRBV5-5 and TRBJ2-3; 11 positions agree with TRBD2. The trim removed 1 base at V and 3 bases at J, leaving 4 bases unmatched. The germline V gene has CDR1 SGHKS and CDR2 YYEKEE (reference sequence). The CDR3 loop spans 16 amino acids. The CDR3 loop is CASSLSASGRTDTQYL. In DNA, the CDR3 is TGTGCCAGCAGCTTGTCTGCTAGCGGGAGGACAGATACGCAGTATCTT.

Details on this clonotype: At one of its ends the junction is not consistent with the germline gene, which may arise from a read error. The J gene is TRBJ2-1, the V gene TRBV6-5; D is uncertain. CDR1 MNHEY and CDR2 SVGAGI come from the germline V gene. The CDR3 is 13 residues long. In nucleotides, the CDR3 is TGTGCCAGCAGTTACTCGAACTACAATGAGCAGCTCTTC. This sequence encodes CASSYSNYNEQLF.

This clonotype was observed a few times. The gene calls are TRBV10-3 and TRBJ2-5; D is unresolved. This CDR3 is built from 11 residues. From germline, CDR1 is ENHRY and CDR2 SYGVKD. With 4 bases removed from V and 5 bases from J, the gap between germline ends came to 5 bases. Here the CDR3 DNA reads TGTGCCATCAGTGTAGGGGAGACCCAGTACTTC. Translating gives CAISVGETQYF.